This TCR beta chain comes out of a study of OX40 agonist ivuxolimab in advanced cancers. People who had autoimmune disease history or systemic immunosuppression were excluded. Blood was sampled at baseline, cycle 4 day 1, and cycle 7 day 1. On this clone itself: Other DNA variants within this sample encode the same CDR3.

Produced via immunoSEQ multiplex PCR; TCRdb's table is partial and in-frame only. The table lists about 20,000 clones, 80% to 90% of them singletons. The CDR3 is made up of 14 amino acids. Germline CDR1 is SEHNR and CDR2 is FQNEAQ (reference sequence). V trimming: 4 bases; J trimming: 11 bases; junction bases outside the gene matches: 7. The material was CD4+ or CD8+ T cells sorted from blood, obtained in a trial of the OX40 agonist ivuxolimab. The J gene is TRBJ2-6, the V gene TRBV7-9; 8 nucleotides match TRBD1. The origin of this receptor is an adult with an advanced solid tumor such as melanoma, head and neck, liver or kidney cancer. The CDR3 region has the DNA TGTGCCAGCAGCTCTGAGGACAGGGCAGACGTCCTGACTTTC. Its protein is CASSSEDRADVLTF.